Shown below are 21 T cell receptor beta chains from a single sample sequenced in a study of cytomegalovirus exposure and HLA in healthy donors. 60 Vbeta and 13 Jbeta primers were used in PCR. Produced via immunoSEQ multiplex PCR; TCRdb's table is partial and in-frame only. The data contain some 140,000 clones, approximately 79% of them singletons. Source material: PBMCs. These TCRs come from a woman aged 45-65 years in good health and CMV-seropositive.

The rearrangement joins TRBV30 to TRBJ1-4; D gene uncertain. Trimming shortened V by 2 bases and J by 4 bases, and 5 bases separated the two germline ends. The germline gives CDR1 GTSNPN, CDR2 SVGIG (reference sequence). The CDR3 totals 12 residues. CDR3 sequence: CAWSTSNEKLFF. The CDR3 DNA sequence: TGTGCCTGGAGTACCAGTAATGAAAAACTGTTTTTT. Drawing the rest from reference TRBV30 and TRBJ1-4, the complete variable domain is SQTIHQWPATLVQPVGSPLSLECTVEGTSNPNLYWYRQAAGRGLQLLFYSVGIGQISSEVPQNLSASRPQDRQFILSSKKLLLSDSGFYLCAWSTSNEKLFFGSGTQLSVL.

This chain connects TRBV11-3 to TRBJ2-7; 7 bases are shared with TRBD1. The CDR3 consists of 13 residues. The V segment lost 4 bases and the J segment 5 bases; nucleotides outside the gene matches: 5. CDR1 SGHNT and CDR2 YENEEA come from the germline V gene. The CDR3 bases are TGTGCCAGCAGCTCTGACAGGGAACACGAGCAGTACTTC. Translated: CASSSDREHEQYF.

This clone was counted a few times. The J gene is TRBJ2-1, the V gene TRBV5-1, with 9 bases lining up with TRBD2. V lost 4 bases and J lost 7; bases outside the gene matches: 6. CDR1 and CDR2 from the germline V gene are SGHRS and YFSETQ. This CDR3 has 14 amino acids. The CDR3 coding sequence is TGCGCCAGCAGCACCTCTAGCGGGATGAATGAGCAGTTCTTC. Translating gives CASSTSSGMNEQFF.

Only one count was recorded for this clone. This rearrangement joins TRBV4-1 to TRBJ2-1; 8 nucleotides match TRBD1. CDR1 MGHRA and CDR2 YSYEKL come from the germline V gene. Trimming cost V 3 bases and J 6 bases; bases outside gene matches: 4. The CDR3 loop spans 14 amino acids. In DNA, the CDR3 is TGCGCCAGCAGCCACCGGACAGGGACCAATGAGCAGTTCTTC. Translating it yields CASSHRTGTNEQFF.

V gene TRBV2 combines with J gene TRBJ1-5, with 7 nucleotides matching TRBD1. The length of the CDR3 is 15 residues. The V gene's germline CDR1 is SNHLY and CDR2 FYNNEI. J was trimmed by 3 bases and V by 8 bases; bases with no gene match: 10. The CDR3 here is CASWLPGQFNQPQHF. CDR3 DNA sequence: TGTGCCAGCTGGCTACCGGGACAGTTCAATCAGCCCCAGCATTTT. The full variable domain, completed using reference TRBV2 and TRBJ1-5, is EPEVTQTPSHQVTQMGQEVILRCVPISNHLYFYWYRQILGQKVEFLVSFYNNEISEKSEIFDDQFSVERPDGSNFTLKIRSTKLEDSAMYFCASWLPGQFNQPQHFGDGTRLSIL.

This clone occurred a few times. The chain carries TRBV4-3 and TRBJ1-3; no clear D. CDR1 and CDR2 from the germline V gene are LGHNA and YSLEER. V was trimmed by 2 bases and J by 1 base, leaving 15 bases between them. CDR3 length: 17 amino acids. Here the CDR3 DNA reads TGCGCCAGCAGCCAATTCGTCCGAGGCGCTTCTGGAAACACCATATATTTT. Its protein is CASSQFVRGASGNTIYF.

The gene calls are TRBV6-1 and TRBJ1-5, with 12 nucleotides matching TRBD1. J lost 2 bases, V lost 3 bases, and 8 bases had no gene match. The CDR3 contains 18 residues. From germline, CDR1 is MNHNS and CDR2 SASEGT. The CDR3 bases are TGTGCCAGCAGTGAGAGGGACAGGGGGCACAGGCGCAATCAGCCCCAGCATTTT. Its translation: CASSERDRGHRRNQPQHF.

The chain carries TRBV5-1 and TRBJ2-7; 9 bases line up with TRBD1. V lost 0 bases, J lost 0 bases, and 4 bases stayed unmatched. Germline loops: CDR1 SGHRS, CDR2 YFSETQ. The CDR3 spans 16 residues. CDR3 in amino acids: CASSLAGTGSSYEQYF. Here the CDR3 DNA reads TGCGCCAGCAGCTTGGCCGGGACAGGGAGCTCCTACGAGCAGTACTTC.

The genes are TRBV28 and TRBJ1-6, with 8 bases matching TRBD1. Trimming cost V 6 bases and J 5 bases; bases outside gene matches: 6. Germline values: CDR1 MDHEN, CDR2 SYDVKM. This CDR3 contains 15 residues. CDR3 sequence: CASRPAGGNNSPLHF. CDR3 bases: TGTGCCAGCAGACCCGCAGGGGGCAATAATTCACCCCTCCACTTT. Together with reference TRBV28 and TRBJ1-6, the CDR3 gives the full variable domain: DVKVTQSSRYLVKRTGEKVFLECVQDMDHENMFWYRQDPGLGLRLIYFSYDVKMKEKGDIPEGYSVSREKKERFSLILESASTNQTSMYLCASRPAGGNNSPLHFGNGTRLTVT.

The chain joins TRBV9 to TRBJ2-1; 10 bases match TRBD2. The CDR3 length is 15 residues. Trimming cost V 0 bases and J 5 bases; bases outside gene matches: 2. The germline CDR1 and CDR2 sequences are SGDLS and YYNGEE. The CDR3: CASSVDGTSDNEQFF. For the CDR3, the DNA is TGTGCCAGCAGCGTAGATGGGACTAGCGACAATGAGCAGTTCTTC.

This clone was observed a few times. The chain employs TRBV5-4 and TRBJ1-2; D is undetermined. Trimming took 2 bases from V and 8 from J, leaving 25 bases between them. The CDR3 extends over 17 amino acids. Germline lookup yields CDR1 SGHNT and CDR2 YYREEE (reference sequence). DNA for the CDR3: TGTGCCAGCAGCTTCCAAGACCGTCCGCAACCCCGGGAGGGCTACACCTTC. Translation: CASSFQDRPQPREGYTF.

For this clone: Other DNA sequences in the sample encode the same CDR3. This chain uses TRBV4-2 with TRBJ2-3; 9 bases are a match to TRBD2. The V gene end was trimmed by 3 bases and the J gene end by 0 bases; junction bases not matched to a gene: 4. The CDR3 is 16 amino acids. Germline V lookup: CDR1 LGHNA, CDR2 YNFKEQ. CDR3 loop: CASSQLAGGSTDTQYF. The CDR3 DNA sequence: TGTGCCAGCAGCCAGTTGGCGGGGGGGAGCACAGATACGCAGTATTTT.

The chain is built from TRBV5-4 and TRBJ2-6; possibly TRBD2 for D (5 bases). The ends were cut back, 2 bases at V and 4 bases at J, with 13 bases in the middle. This CDR3 has 16 amino acids. CDR1 and CDR2 from the germline V gene are SGHNT and YYREEE (reference sequence). The CDR3 sequence: CASSLNPGSGANVLTF. The CDR3 DNA is TGTGCCAGCAGCTTAAACCCGGGATCGGGGGCCAACGTCCTGACTTTC.

The chain couples TRBV5-4 to TRBJ1-2; a weak D match, TRBD1 (6 bases). Germline V gene sequence: CDR1 SGHNT, CDR2 YYREEE (reference sequence). This CDR3 region has 13 residues. The V end lost 4 bases, the J end lost 4 bases, and 11 bases lay between the germline ends. Written as DNA, the CDR3 is TGTGCCAGCAGCGGACAGAACTTCTATGGCTACACCTTC. It specifies CASSGQNFYGYTF. The complete variable domain, with remaining parts taken from reference TRBV5-4 and TRBJ1-2, reads ETGVTQSPTHLIKTRGQQVTLRCSSQSGHNTVSWYQQALGQGPQFIFQYYREEENGRGNFPPRFSGLQFPNYSSELNVNALELDDSALYLCASSGQNFYGYTFGSGTRLTVV.

V is TRBV2 and J is TRBJ2-5; the match to TRBD1 covers 7 bases. Germline trimming cut 10 bases from V and 4 bases from J; bases unmatched to any gene: 9. The CDR3 totals 13 residues. Germline CDR1 reads SNHLY; CDR2 reads FYNNEI. This CDR3 is CATAPRQGETQYF. The CDR3, as DNA: TGTGCCACCGCCCCCAGACAGGGAGAGACCCAGTACTTC.

The rearrangement links TRBV29-1 to TRBJ1-1; a weak D match, TRBD1 (5 bases). CDR1 is SQVTM and CDR2 is ANQGSEA in the germline V gene. This CDR3 has 12 amino acids. Trimming took off 7 bases at V and 0 bases at J, with 9 bases between the two ends. CDR3 DNA sequence: TGCAGCGCCGGGGGTATGAACACTGAAGCTTTCTTT. This translates into CSAGGMNTEAFF.

This clone is a singleton in its sample. This chain links TRBV5-1 with TRBJ2-1; D remains ambiguous. The CDR3 covers 12 residues. Germline V gene sequence: CDR1 SGHRS, CDR2 YFSETQ. Trimming removed 1 base at V and 6 bases at J, with 5 bases between. The DNA of the CDR3 is TGCGCCAGCAGCTTGACTCTCAATGAGCAGTTCTTC. Translating it yields CASSLTLNEQFF.

V and J are TRBV27 and TRBJ1-5, with a possible D match to TRBD1 (6 bases). Trimming took 7 bases from V and 8 from J, leaving 15 bases between them. The CDR3 extends over 13 amino acids. From germline, CDR1 is MNHEY and CDR2 SMNVEV (reference sequence). This chain's CDR3 is CASNRTDREPQHF. DNA of the CDR3: TGTGCCAGCAACCGGACAGACCGCGAGCCCCAGCATTTT.

Of note for this clone: One junction end disagrees with the germline gene, perhaps due to a read error. The rearrangement uses TRBV7-9 and TRBJ1-1, with TRBD1 as a possible D gene (5 bases). The CDR3 runs to 15 residues. The V gene's germline CDR1 is SEHNR and CDR2 FQNEAQ (reference sequence). In nucleotides, the CDR3 is TGTTCCAGCAGCTTAGAGTGGACACCGAACACTGAAGCTTTCTTT. Protein: CSSSLEWTPNTEAFF.

The V gene is TRBV19, the J gene TRBJ1-4; the D gene is possibly TRBD1 (6 bases). The CDR3 has 13 amino acids. V lost 11 bases to trimming and J lost 8 bases, with 18 bases between them. The germline CDR1 and CDR2 sequences are LNHDA and SQIVND (reference sequence). This chain's CDR3 is CASGETRGEKLFF. The CDR3 DNA reads as TGTGCCTCAGGGGAAACGCGGGGGGAAAAACTGTTTTTT.

The rearrangement joins TRBV7-8 to TRBJ1-2, with D unresolved. CDR1 SGHVS and CDR2 FQNEAQ come from the germline V gene. The CDR3 sequence is 14 residues long. V was pared by 1 base and J by 2 bases, with 8 bases between. The DNA of the CDR3 is TGTGCCAGCAGCTTAGTGGTTGCGAACTATGGCTACACCTTC. Amino acids: CASSLVVANYGYTF.